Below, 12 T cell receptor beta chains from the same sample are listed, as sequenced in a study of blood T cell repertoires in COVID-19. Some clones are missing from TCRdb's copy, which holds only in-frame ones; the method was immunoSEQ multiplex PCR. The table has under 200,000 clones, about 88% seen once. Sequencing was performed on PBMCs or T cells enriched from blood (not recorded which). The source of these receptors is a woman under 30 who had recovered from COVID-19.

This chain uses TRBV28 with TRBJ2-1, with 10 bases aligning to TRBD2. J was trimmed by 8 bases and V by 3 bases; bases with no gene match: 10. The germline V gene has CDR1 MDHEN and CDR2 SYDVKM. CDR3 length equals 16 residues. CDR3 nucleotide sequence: TGTGCCAGCAGTTTGACTAGCGGGTTTAGGGGTCATGAGCAGTTCTTC. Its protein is CASSLTSGFRGHEQFF.

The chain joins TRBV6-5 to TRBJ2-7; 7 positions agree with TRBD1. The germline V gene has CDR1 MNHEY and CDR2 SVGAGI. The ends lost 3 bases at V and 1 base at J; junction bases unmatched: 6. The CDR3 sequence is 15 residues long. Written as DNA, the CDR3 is TGTGCCAGCAGTTATCCCGGGACAGCTTCCTACGAGCAGTACTTC. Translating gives CASSYPGTASYEQYF.

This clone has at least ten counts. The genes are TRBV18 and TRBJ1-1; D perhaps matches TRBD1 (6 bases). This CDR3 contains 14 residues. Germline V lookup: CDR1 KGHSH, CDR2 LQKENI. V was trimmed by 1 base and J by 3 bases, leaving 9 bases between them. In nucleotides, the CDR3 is TGTGCCAGCTCACCACAGGGACAAGACACTGAAGCTTTCTTT. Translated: CASSPQGQDTEAFF.

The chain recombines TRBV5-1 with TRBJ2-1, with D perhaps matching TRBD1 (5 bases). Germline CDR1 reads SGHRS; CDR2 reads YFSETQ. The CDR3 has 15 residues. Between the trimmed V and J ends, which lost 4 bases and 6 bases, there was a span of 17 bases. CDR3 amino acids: CASSPPGQGTNEQFF. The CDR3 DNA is TGCGCCAGCAGCCCCCCCGGCCAGGGAACCAATGAGCAGTTCTTC. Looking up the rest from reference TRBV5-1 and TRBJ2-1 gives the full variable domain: KAGVTQTPRYLIKTRGQQVTLSCSPISGHRSVSWYQQTPGQGLQFLFEYFSETQRNKGNFPGRFSGRQFSNSRSEMNVSTLELGDSALYLCASSPPGQGTNEQFFGPGTRLTVL.

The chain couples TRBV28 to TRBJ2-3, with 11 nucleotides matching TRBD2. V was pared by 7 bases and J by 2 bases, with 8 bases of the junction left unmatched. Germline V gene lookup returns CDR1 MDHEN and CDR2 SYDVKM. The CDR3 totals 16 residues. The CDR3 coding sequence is TGTGCCAGCAAGGAATTAGCGGGAGGGTACACAGATACGCAGTATTTT. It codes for CASKELAGGYTDTQYF.

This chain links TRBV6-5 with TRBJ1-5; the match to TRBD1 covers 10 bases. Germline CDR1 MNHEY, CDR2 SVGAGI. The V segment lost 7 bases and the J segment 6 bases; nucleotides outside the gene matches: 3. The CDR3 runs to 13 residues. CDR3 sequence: CASMTGGGQPQHF. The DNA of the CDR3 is TGTGCCAGCATGACAGGGGGCGGTCAGCCCCAGCATTTT.

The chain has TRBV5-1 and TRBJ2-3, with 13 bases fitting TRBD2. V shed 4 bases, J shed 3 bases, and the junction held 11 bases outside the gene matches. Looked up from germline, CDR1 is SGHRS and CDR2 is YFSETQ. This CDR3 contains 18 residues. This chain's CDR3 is CASSPKKQTSGRTDTQYF. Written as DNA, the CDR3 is TGCGCCAGCAGCCCTAAAAAACAGACTAGCGGGAGGACAGATACGCAGTATTTT.

The CDR3 is CSVGWDRRQETQYF. For the CDR3, the DNA is TGCAGCGTTGGTTGGGACAGAAGACAAGAGACCCAGTACTTC. The chain is built from TRBV29-1 and TRBJ2-5; 7 nucleotides line up with TRBD1. Germline V gene lookup returns CDR1 SQVTM and CDR2 ANQGSEA. Unmatched junction bases numbered 7, after V lost 4 bases and J lost 2 bases. The CDR3 is 14 residues long.

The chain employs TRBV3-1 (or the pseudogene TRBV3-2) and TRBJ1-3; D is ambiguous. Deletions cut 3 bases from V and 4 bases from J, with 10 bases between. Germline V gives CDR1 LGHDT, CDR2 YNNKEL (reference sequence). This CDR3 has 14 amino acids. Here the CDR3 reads CASSHSIQGNTIYF. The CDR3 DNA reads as TGTGCCAGCAGCCACTCCATACAGGGAAACACCATATATTTT.

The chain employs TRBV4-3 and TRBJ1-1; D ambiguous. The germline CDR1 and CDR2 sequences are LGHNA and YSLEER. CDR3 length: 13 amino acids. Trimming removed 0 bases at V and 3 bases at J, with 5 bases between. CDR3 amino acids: CASSQERYTEAFF. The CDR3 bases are TGCGCCAGCAGCCAAGAGAGGTACACTGAAGCTTTCTTT.

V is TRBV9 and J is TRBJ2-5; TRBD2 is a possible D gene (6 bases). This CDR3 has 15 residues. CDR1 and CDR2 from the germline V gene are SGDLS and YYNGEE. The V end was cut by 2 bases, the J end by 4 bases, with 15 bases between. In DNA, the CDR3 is TGTGCCAGCAGCGTCGATCCGGGGGTGGGAGAGACCCAGTACTTC. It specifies CASSVDPGVGETQYF.

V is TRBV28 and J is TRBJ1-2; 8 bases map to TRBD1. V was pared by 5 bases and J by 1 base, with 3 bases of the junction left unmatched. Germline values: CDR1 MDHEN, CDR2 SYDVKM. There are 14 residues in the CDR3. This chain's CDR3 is CASSPGQDNYGYTF. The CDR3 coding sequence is TGTGCCAGCAGTCCGGGACAGGATAACTATGGCTACACCTTC.